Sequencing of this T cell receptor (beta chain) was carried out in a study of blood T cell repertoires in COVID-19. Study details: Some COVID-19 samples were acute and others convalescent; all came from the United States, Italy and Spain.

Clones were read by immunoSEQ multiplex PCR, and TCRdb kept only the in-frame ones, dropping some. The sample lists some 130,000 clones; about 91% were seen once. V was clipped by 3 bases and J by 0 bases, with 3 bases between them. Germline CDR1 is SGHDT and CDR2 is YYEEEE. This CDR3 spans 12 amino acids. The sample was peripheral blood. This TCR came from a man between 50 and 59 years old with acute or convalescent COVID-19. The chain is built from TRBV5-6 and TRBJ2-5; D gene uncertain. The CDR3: CASSSNQETQYF. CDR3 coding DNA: TGTGCCAGCAGCTCCAACCAAGAGACCCAGTACTTC.